This T cell receptor beta chain was captured by sequencing in a study of beta chain features in type 1 diabetes. Comment on this clone: The antigen is not known.

Expressed TCRB transcripts were sequenced because the isolated RNA had all been reverse transcribed beforehand. Libraries were prepared by immunoSEQ multiplex PCR; TCRdb keeps only in-frame clonotypes and omits some of them. The table records hundreds of thousands of clones, about 14% of them present only once. The CDR3 contains 15 residues. V lost 1 base and J 5 bases, leaving 15 bases between the germline ends. The germline gives CDR1 MGHRA, CDR2 YSYEKL. Study-wide results and caveats: Still unanswered here is whether HLA type influences TCRB rearrangement. Among all four CD4+ subsets, Type 1 diabetes patients had TCRB CDR3s that were moderately but significantly shorter.

Sequenced input: naive CD4+ T cells from blood. The sequence came from a man in his late teens or twenties with type 1 diabetes. The rearrangement uses TRBV4-1 and TRBJ2-7, with D possibly called TRBD1 or TRBD2 (6 bases each). In DNA form, the CDR3 reads TGCGCCAGCAGCCAAGGACGCCAGGGGAGGAACGAGCAGTACTTC. It translates to CASSQGRQGRNEQYF.